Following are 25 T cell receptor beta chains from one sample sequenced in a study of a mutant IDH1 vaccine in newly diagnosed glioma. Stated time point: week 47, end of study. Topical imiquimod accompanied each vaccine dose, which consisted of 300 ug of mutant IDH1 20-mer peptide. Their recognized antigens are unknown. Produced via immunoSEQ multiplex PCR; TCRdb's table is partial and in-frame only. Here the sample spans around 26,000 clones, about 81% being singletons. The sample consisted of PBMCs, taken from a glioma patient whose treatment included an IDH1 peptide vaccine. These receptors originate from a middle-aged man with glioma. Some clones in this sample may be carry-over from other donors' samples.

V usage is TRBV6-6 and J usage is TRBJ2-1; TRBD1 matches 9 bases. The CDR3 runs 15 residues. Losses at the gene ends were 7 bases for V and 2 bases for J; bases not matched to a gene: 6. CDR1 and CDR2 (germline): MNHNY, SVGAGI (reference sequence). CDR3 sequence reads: CASTYWTGAYNEQFF. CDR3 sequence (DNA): TGTGCCAGCACCTATTGGACAGGGGCCTACAATGAGCAGTTCTTC.

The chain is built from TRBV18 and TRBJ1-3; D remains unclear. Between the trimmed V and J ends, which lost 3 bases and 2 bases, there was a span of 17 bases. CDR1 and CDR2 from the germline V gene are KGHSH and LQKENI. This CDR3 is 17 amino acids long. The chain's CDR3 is CASSPNNPLDPGNTIYF. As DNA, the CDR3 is TGTGCCAGCTCACCCAATAACCCCCTGGATCCTGGAAACACCATATATTTT.

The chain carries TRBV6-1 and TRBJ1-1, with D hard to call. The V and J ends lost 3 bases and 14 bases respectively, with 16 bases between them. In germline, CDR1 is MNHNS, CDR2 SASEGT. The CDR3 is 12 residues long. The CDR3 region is CASSDVLRVGFF. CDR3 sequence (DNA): TGTGCCAGCAGTGATGTTTTGCGGGTTGGCTTCTTT.

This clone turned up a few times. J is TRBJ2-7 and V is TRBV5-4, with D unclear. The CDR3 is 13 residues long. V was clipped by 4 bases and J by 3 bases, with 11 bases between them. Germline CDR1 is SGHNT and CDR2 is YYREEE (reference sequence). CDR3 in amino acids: CASSPAADYEQYF. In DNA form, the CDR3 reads TGTGCCAGCAGCCCGGCAGCCGACTACGAGCAGTACTTC.

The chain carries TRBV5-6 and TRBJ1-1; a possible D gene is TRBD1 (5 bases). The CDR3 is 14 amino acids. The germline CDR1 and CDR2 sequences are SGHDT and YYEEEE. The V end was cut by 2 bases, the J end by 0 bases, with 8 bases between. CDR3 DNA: TGTGCCAGCAGCTTCCGGGGCATGAACACTGAAGCTTTCTTT. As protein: CASSFRGMNTEAFF.

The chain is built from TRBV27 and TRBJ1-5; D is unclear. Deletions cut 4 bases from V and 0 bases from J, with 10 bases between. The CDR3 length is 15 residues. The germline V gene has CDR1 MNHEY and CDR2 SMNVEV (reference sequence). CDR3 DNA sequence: TGTGCCAGCAGTTCTACAAAGTATAGCAATCAGCCCCAGCATTTT. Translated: CASSSTKYSNQPQHF.

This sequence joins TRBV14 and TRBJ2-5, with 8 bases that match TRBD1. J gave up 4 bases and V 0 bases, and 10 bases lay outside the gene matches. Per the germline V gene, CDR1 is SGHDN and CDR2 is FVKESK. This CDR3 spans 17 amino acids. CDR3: CASSQDRGPTKGETQYF. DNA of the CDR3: TGTGCCAGCAGCCAAGACAGGGGGCCAACAAAAGGAGAGACCCAGTACTTC.

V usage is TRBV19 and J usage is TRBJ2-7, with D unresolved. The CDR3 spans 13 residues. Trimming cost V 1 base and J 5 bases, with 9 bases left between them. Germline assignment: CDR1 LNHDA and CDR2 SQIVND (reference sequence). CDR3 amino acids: CASSIGLQDEQYF. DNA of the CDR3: TGTGCCAGTAGTATAGGTTTGCAGGACGAGCAGTACTTC. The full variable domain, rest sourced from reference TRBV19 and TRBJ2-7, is DGGITQSPKYLFRKEGQNVTLSCEQNLNHDAMYWYRQDPGQGLRLIYYSQIVNDFQKGDIAEGYSVSREKKESFPLTVTSAQKNPTAFYLCASSIGLQDEQYFGPGTRLTVT.

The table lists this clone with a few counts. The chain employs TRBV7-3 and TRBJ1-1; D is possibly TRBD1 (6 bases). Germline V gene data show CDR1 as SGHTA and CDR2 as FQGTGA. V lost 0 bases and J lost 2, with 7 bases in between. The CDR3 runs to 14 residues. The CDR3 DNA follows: TGTGCCAGCAGCTTAACGGGGGGCAACACTGAAGCTTTCTTT. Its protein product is CASSLTGGNTEAFF.

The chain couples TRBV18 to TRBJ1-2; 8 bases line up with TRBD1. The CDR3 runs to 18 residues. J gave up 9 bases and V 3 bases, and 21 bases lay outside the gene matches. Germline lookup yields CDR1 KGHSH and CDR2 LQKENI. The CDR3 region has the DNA TGTGCCAGCTCACCCGGGACAGGAGCCCTCGAGGCCCTCAAGAGCTACACCTTC. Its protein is CASSPGTGALEALKSYTF.

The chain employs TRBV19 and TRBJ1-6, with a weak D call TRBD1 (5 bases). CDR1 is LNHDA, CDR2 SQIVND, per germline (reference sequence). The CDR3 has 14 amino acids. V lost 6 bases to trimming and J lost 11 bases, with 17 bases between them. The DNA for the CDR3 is TGTGCCAGTAGCGATCGGGACTCTGGAGCACCCCTCCACTTT. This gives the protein CASSDRDSGAPLHF.

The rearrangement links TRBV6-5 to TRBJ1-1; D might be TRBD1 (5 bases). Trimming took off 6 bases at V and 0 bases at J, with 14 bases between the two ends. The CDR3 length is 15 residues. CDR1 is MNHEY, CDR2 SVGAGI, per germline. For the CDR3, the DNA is TGTGCCAGCAGGGTTCTGGGGCCCGTGAACACTGAAGCTTTCTTT. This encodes CASRVLGPVNTEAFF.

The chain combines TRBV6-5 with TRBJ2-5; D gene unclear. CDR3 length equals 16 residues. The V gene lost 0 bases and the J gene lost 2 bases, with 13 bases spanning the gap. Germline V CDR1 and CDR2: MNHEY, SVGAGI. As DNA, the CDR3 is TGTGCCAGCAGTTACTCAATTTGGACGGAACAAGAGACCCAGTACTTC. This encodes CASSYSIWTEQETQYF.

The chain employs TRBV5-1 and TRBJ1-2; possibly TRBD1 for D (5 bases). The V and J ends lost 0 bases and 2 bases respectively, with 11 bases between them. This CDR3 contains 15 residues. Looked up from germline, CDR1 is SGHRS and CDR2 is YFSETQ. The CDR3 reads CASSLALTENYGYTF. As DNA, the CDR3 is TGCGCCAGCAGCTTGGCCTTGACAGAGAACTATGGCTACACCTTC.

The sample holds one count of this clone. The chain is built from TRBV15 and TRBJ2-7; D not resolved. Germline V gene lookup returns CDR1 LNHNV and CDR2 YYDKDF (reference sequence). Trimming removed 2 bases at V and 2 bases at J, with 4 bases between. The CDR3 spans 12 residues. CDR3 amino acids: CATSRPPYEQYF. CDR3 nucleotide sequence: TGTGCCACCAGCAGACCTCCCTACGAGCAGTACTTC.

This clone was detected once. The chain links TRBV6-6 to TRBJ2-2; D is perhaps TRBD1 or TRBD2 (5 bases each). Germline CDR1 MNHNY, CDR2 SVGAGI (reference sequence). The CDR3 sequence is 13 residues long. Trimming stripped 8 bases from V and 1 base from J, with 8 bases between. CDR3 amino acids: CASSGLNTGELFF. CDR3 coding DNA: TGTGCCAGCTCGGGGCTGAACACCGGGGAGCTGTTTTTT.

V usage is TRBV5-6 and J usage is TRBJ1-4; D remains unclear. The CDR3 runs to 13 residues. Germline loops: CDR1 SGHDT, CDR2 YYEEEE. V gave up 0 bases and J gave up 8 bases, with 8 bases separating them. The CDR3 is CASSLEFREKLFF. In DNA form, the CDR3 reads TGTGCCAGCAGCTTGGAGTTTCGGGAAAAACTGTTTTTT.

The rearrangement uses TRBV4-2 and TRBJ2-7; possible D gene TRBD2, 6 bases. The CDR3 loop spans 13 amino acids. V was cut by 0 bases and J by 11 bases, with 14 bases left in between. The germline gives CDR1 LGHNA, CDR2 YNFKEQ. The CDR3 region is CASSQDIGREEYF. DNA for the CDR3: TGTGCCAGCAGCCAAGATATAGGCAGGGAGGAGTACTTC.

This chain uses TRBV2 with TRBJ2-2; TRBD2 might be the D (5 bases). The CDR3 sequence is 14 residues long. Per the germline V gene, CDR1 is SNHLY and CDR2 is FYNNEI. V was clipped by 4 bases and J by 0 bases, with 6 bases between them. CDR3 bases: TGTGCCAGCAGTGTCGGGGCGAACACCGGGGAGCTGTTTTTT. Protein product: CASSVGANTGELFF. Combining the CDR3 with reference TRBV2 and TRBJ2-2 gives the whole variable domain EPEVTQTPSHQVTQMGQEVILRCVPISNHLYFYWYRQILGQKVEFLVSFYNNEISEKSEIFDDQFSVERPDGSNFTLKIRSTKLEDSAMYFCASSVGANTGELFFGEGSRLTVL.

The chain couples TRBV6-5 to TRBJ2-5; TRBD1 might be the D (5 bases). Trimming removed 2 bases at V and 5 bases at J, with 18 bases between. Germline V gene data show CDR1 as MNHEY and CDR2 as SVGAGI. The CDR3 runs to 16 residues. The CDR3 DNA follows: TGTGCCAGCAGTTACAGGGCACATCAGGGATGGGAGACCCAGTACTTC. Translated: CASSYRAHQGWETQYF.

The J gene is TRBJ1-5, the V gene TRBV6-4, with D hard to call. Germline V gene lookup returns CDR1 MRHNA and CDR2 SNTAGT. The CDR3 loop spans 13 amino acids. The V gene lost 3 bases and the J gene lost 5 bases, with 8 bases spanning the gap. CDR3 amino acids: CASSEGNHQPQHF. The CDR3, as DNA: TGTGCCAGCAGTGAAGGGAACCATCAGCCCCAGCATTTT.

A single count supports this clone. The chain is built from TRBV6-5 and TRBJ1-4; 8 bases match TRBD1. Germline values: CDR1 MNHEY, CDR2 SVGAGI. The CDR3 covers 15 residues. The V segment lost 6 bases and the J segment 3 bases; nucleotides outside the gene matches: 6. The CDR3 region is CASRNRGSANEKLFF. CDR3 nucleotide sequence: TGTGCCAGCAGAAACAGGGGGTCAGCTAATGAAAAACTGTTTTTT.

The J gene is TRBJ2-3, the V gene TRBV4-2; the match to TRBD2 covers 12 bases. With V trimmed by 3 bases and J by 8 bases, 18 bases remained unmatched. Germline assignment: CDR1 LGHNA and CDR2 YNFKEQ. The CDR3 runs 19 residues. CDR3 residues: CASSQPRTSGVLPAGTQYF. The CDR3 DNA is TGTGCCAGCAGCCAGCCCCGGACTAGCGGGGTGCTCCCTGCTGGTACGCAGTATTTT.

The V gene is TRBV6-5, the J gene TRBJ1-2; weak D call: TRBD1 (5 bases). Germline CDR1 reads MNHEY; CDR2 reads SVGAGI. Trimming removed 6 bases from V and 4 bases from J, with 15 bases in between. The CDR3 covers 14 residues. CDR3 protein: CASRPGTAIYGYTF. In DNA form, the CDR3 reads TGTGCCAGCAGACCCGGGACGGCGATCTATGGCTACACCTTC.

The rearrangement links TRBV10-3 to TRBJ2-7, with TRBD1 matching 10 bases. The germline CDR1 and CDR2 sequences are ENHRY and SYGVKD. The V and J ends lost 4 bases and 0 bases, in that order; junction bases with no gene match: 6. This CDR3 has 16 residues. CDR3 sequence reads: CAISGGGQGSSYEQYF. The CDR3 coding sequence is TGTGCCATCAGTGGGGGGGGACAGGGGAGCTCCTACGAGCAGTACTTC.